A single sample gave rise to the 2 T cell receptor beta chains below, sequenced in a study of blood T cell repertoires in COVID-19. Assay used: immunoSEQ multiplex PCR; TCRdb lists only in-frame clones, some missing. The repertoire has roughly 160,000 clones, approximately 86% of them found once; the top ten carry under 3%. The sequencing sample was made of peripheral blood. These receptors all stem from a woman over 75 with COVID-19, enrolled during active disease.

The genes are TRBV29-1 and TRBJ1-1; no clear D gene. Trimming shortened V by 1 base and J by 11 bases, and 8 bases separated the two germline ends. Germline V gene data show CDR1 as SQVTM and CDR2 as ANQGSEA. The CDR3 runs 10 residues. The CDR3 bases are TGCAGCGTTGAAGGTGGCCAGGCTTTCTTT. Translating gives CSVEGGQAFF.

The V call is TRBV13, the J call TRBJ2-2, with D unclear. The CDR3 spans 13 residues. Trimming removed 5 bases at V and 4 bases at J, with 8 bases between. The germline V gene has CDR1 PRHDT and CDR2 FYEKMQ (reference sequence). CDR3 protein: CASSPQITGELFF. The DNA of the CDR3 is TGTGCCAGCAGCCCCCAGATCACCGGGGAGCTGTTTTTT. Based on the CDR3 plus reference TRBV13 and TRBJ2-2, the full variable domain is AAGVIQSPRHLIKEKRETATLKCYPIPRHDTVYWYQQGPGQDPQFLISFYEKMQSDKGSIPDRFSAQQFSDYHSELNMSSLELGDSALYFCASSPQITGELFFGEGSRLTVL.